The 18 T cell receptor beta chains presented below share a single source sample, sequenced in a study of CXCR3-negative and CXCR3-positive naive CD8 T cells (dated by TCRdb to 2018 to 2020). Their antigens remain unidentified. The sequencing machine was a NextSeq 550. The Human TCR Profiling Kit (MiLaboratory) was used to make UMI-labeled 5' RACE TRB cDNA libraries. Each CDR3 protein sequence appears as one entry after TCRdb reprocessed the reads, and no DNA is included. The table kept for this sample lists 120,000 or so distinct CDR3 sequences. The top ten constitute under 0.75% of the sample. Study-wide conclusions, independent of this receptor: Compared with CXCR3-negative naive cells, CXCR3-positive naive cells had TRB CDR3s with higher hydrophobicity (lower Kidera factor 4), lower energy, and higher strength and volume indices.

The sequencing input was naive CXCR3+ CD8+ T cells from blood. The sample's cell subset or site, from its label and the paper: CD45RO-CCR7+CD27+CD95- naive CD8+ T cells expressing CXCR3 (TNR3+). These receptor sequences come from a human donor in good health. Some clones in this sample may be carry-over from other donors' samples.

V is TRBV29-1 and J is TRBJ1-1. The CDR3 runs 12 residues. In germline, CDR1 is SQVTM, CDR2 ANQGSEA. CDR3 protein: CSVRGGSTEAFF.

This chain uses TRBV28 with TRBJ2-2; the D call of TRBD2 rests on TCRdb alone, since no DNA is present to check it. Germline loops: CDR1 MDHEN, CDR2 SYDVKM. This CDR3 region has 15 residues. CDR3 protein: CASSLGPADLGELFF.

The chain combines TRBV10-1 with TRBJ1-1. CDR3 length: 14 residues. The germline CDR1 and CDR2 sequences are WNHNN and SYGVQD (reference sequence). This chain's CDR3 is CASSETETNTEAFF.

The rearrangement joins TRBV20-1 to TRBJ1-1. Germline V gives CDR1 DFQATT, CDR2 SNEGSKA (reference sequence). The CDR3 runs 13 residues. The CDR3 protein is CSDSLHLNTEAFF.

The CDR3 region is CASSYGSEQETQYF. This sequence joins TRBV6-2 or TRBV6-3 and TRBJ2-5. Germline CDR1 is MNHEY and CDR2 is SVGEGT. The length of the CDR3 is 14 residues.

This chain uses TRBV2 with TRBJ2-7. CDR3 length equals 13 residues. Per the germline V gene, CDR1 is SNHLY and CDR2 is FYNNEI. This CDR3 reads CASRDSGSYEQYF.

The rearrangement uses TRBV7-9 and TRBJ2-5; as DNA is missing, the TRBD2 call by TCRdb cannot be tested. This CDR3 contains 13 residues. Germline V gene sequence: CDR1 SEHNR, CDR2 FQNEAQ (reference sequence). CDR3 sequence: CASSPRDLETQYF.

The V gene is TRBV9, the J gene TRBJ2-7. This CDR3 has 13 residues. Germline CDR1 reads SGDLS; CDR2 reads YYNGEE. CDR3: CASRNLGRYEQYF.

This chain links TRBV3-1 with TRBJ2-1; TCRdb calls TRBD1, which cannot be checked without DNA. The germline CDR1 and CDR2 sequences are LGHDT and YNNKEL (reference sequence). CDR3 size: 13 residues. This CDR3 is CASSPPYNDEQFF.

V gene TRBV28 combines with J gene TRBJ2-1; the D call from TCRdb, TRBD2, cannot be confirmed without DNA. This CDR3 has 17 amino acids. CDR1 and CDR2 (germline): MDHEN, SYDVKM. The CDR3 region is CASTGTSGVSSYNEQFF.

V and J are TRBV21-1 and TRBJ2-7; TCRdb's D call of TRBD2 is untestable without DNA. TRBV21-1 is flagged as a pseudogene. This CDR3 contains 16 residues. The CDR3 loop is CASSKRLAGASYEQYF.

V usage is TRBV28 and J usage is TRBJ2-1; TCRdb's D call of TRBD1 is untestable without DNA. The CDR3 is 12 amino acids. The germline CDR1 and CDR2 sequences are MDHEN and SYDVKM. The CDR3 loop reads CASSFQGGEQFF.

This chain links TRBV29-1 with TRBJ2-1. The CDR3 is made up of 14 amino acids. Germline V gene sequence: CDR1 SQVTM, CDR2 ANQGSEA. The CDR3 spells CSVAFLGRVNEQLF.

CDR3 sequence: CSANWDVGDQGEQYF. This chain links TRBV20-1 with TRBJ2-7; TCRdb's D call, TRBD1, is unchecked because there is no DNA. Germline V gene data show CDR1 as DFQATT and CDR2 as SNEGSKA (reference sequence). The CDR3 runs to 15 residues.

V usage is TRBV6-5 and J usage is TRBJ2-7. CDR1 MNHEY and CDR2 SVGAGI come from the germline V gene. The CDR3 extends over 13 amino acids. CDR3 amino acids: CASRRPPAYEQYF.

The chain uses TRBV4-3 and TRBJ2-1; the TCRdb call, TRBD1, lacks DNA for checking. This CDR3 has 15 residues. In germline, CDR1 is LGHNA, CDR2 YSLEER. This chain's CDR3 is CASSQDAGTYNEQFF.

CDR3 protein: CASSLEAAYNEQFF. V usage is TRBV7-2 and J usage is TRBJ2-1. The V gene's germline CDR1 is SGHTA and CDR2 FQGNSA. The CDR3 sequence is 14 residues long.

The chain links TRBV20-1 to TRBJ2-1; TCRdb proposes TRBD1, but this gene call is untestable without DNA. Germline CDR1 DFQATT, CDR2 SNEGSKA (reference sequence). The CDR3 is 14 residues long. The CDR3: CSARDRGLSYEQFF.